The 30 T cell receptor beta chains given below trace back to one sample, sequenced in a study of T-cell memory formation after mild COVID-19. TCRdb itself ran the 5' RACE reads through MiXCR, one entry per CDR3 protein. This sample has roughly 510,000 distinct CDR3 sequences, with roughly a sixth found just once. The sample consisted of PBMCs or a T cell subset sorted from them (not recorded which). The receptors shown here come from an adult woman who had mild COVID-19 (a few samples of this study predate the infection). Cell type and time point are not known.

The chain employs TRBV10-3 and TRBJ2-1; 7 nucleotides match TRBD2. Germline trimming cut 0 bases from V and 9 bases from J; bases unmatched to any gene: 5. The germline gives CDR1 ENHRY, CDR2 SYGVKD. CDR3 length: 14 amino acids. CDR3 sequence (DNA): TGTGCCATCAGTGAGTCTCAGGGACTAATTGAGCAGTTCTTC. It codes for CAISESQGLIEQFF.

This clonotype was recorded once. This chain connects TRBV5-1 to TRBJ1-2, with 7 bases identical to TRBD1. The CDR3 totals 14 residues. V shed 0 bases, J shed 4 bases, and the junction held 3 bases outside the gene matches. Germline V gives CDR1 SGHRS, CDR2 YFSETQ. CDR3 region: CASSLGDSPYGYTF. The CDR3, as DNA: TGCGCCAGCAGCTTGGGGGACAGTCCCTATGGCTACACCTTC.

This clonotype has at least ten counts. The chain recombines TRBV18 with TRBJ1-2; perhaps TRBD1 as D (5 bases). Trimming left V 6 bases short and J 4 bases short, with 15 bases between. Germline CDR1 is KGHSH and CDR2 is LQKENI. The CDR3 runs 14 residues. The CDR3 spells CASSSGTGVYGYTF. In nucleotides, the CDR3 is TGTGCCAGCTCCTCCGGGACGGGAGTCTATGGCTACACCTTC.

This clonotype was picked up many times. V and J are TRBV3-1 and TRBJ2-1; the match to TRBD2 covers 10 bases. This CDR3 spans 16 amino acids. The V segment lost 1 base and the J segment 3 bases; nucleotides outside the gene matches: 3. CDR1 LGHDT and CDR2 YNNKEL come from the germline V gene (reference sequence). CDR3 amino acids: CASSQVSGGVYNEQFF. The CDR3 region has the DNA TGTGCCAGCAGCCAAGTAAGCGGGGGGGTCTACAATGAGCAGTTCTTC.

In nucleotides, the CDR3 is TGTGCCAGCAGTCCCCGGCAGGGGTACTACGAGCAGTACTTC. This gives the protein CASSPRQGYYEQYF. The V and J genes are TRBV12-3 or TRBV12-4 and TRBJ2-7; D possibly corresponds to TRBD1 (6 bases). Trimming took 5 bases from V and 3 from J, leaving 14 bases between them. The CDR3 totals 14 residues.

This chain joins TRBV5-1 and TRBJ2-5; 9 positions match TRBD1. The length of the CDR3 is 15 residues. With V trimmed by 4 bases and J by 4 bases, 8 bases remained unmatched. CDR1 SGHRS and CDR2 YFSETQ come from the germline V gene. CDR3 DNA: TGCGCCAGCAGCACGGGATCGACAGGGGGAGAGACCCAGTACTTC. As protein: CASSTGSTGGETQYF.

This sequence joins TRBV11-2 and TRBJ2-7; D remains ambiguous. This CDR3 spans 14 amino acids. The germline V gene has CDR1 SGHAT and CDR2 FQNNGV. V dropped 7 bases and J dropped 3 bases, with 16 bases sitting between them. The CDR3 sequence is CASKELVPGYEQYF. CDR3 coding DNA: TGTGCCAGCAAGGAACTGGTTCCGGGCTACGAGCAGTACTTC.

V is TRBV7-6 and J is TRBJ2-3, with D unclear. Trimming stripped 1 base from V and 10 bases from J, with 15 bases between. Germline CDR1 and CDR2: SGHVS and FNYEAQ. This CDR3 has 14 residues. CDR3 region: CASSLVLGPSSQYF. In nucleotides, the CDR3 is TGTGCCAGCAGCTTAGTACTCGGACCTTCATCGCAGTATTTT.

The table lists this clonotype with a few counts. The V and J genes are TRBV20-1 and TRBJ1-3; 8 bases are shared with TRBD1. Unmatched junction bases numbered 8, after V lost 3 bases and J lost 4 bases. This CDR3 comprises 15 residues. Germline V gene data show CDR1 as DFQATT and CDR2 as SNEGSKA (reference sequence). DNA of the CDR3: TGCAGTGCTAGTCCCAGGGGGCATGGAGGAAACACCATATATTTT. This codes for CSASPRGHGGNTIYF.

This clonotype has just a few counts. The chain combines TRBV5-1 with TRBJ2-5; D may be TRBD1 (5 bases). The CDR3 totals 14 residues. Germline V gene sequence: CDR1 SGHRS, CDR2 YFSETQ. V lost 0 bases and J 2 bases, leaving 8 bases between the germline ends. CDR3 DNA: TGCGCCAGCAGCTTGGTAGGGGATCAAGAGACCCAGTACTTC. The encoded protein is CASSLVGDQETQYF.

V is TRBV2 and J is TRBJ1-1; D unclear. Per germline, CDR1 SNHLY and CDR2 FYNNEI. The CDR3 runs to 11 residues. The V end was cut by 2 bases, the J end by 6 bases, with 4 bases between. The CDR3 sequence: CASSEWAEAFF. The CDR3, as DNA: TGTGCCAGCAGTGAATGGGCTGAAGCTTTCTTT.

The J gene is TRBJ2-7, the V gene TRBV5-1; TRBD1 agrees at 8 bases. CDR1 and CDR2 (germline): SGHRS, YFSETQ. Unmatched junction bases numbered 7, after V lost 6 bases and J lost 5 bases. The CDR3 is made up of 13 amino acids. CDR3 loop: CASNLDRGDEQYF. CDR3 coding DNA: TGCGCCAGCAACTTAGACAGGGGAGACGAGCAGTACTTC. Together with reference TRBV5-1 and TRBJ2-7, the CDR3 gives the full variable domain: KAGVTQTPRYLIKTRGQQVTLSCSPISGHRSVSWYQQTPGQGLQFLFEYFSETQRNKGNFPGRFSGRQFSNSRSEMNVSTLELGDSALYLCASNLDRGDEQYFGPGTRLTVT.

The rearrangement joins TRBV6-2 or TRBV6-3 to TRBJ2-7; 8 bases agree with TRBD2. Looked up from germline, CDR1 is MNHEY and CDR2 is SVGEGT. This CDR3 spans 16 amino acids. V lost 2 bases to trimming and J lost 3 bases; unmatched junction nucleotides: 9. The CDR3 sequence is CASSYPRGSGIYEQYF. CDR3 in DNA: TGTGCCAGCAGTTACCCTCGGGGTAGCGGGATCTACGAGCAGTACTTC.

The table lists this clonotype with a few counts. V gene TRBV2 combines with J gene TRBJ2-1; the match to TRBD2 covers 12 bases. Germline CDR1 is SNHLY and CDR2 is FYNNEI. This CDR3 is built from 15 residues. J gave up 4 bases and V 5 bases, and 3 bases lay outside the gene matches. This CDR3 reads CASSRLAGDYNEQFF. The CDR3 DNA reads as TGTGCCAGCAGTAGACTAGCGGGAGATTACAATGAGCAGTTCTTC. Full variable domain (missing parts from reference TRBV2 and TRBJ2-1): EPEVTQTPSHQVTQMGQEVILRCVPISNHLYFYWYRQILGQKVEFLVSFYNNEISEKSEIFDDQFSVERPDGSNFTLKIRSTKLEDSAMYFCASSRLAGDYNEQFFGPGTRLTVL.

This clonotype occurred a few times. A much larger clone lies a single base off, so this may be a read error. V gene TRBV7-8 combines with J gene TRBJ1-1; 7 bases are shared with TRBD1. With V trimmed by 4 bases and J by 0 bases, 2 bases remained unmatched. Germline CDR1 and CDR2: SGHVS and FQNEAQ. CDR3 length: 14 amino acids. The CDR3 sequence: CASSWGQMNTEAFF. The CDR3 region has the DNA TGTGCCAGCAGCTGGGGACAGATGAACACTGAAGCTTTCTTT. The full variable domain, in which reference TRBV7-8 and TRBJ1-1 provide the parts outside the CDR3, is GAGVSQSPRYKVAKRGQDVALRCDPISGHVSLFWYQQALGQGPEFLTYFQNEAQLDKSGLPSDRFFAERPEGSVSTLKIQRTQQEDSAVYLCASSWGQMNTEAFFGQGTRLTVV.

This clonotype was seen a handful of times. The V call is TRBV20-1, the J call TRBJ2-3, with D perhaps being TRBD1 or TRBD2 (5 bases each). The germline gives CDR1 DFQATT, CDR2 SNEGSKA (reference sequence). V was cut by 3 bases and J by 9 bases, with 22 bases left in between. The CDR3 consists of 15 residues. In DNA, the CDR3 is TGCAGTGCTAGTGAGTGGGGGTCCTGGGCCGGAACGCAGTATTTT. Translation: CSASEWGSWAGTQYF.

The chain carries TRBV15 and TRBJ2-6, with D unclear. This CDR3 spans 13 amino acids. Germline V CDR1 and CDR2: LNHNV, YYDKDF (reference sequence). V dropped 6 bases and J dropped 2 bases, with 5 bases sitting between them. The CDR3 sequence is CATRWAGANVLTF. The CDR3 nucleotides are TGTGCCACCAGGTGGGCTGGGGCCAACGTCCTGACTTTC.

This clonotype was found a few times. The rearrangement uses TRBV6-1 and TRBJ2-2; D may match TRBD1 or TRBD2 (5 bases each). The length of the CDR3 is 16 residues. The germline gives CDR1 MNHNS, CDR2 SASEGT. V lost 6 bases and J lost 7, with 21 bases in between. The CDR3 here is CASSRDPKDRVGELFF. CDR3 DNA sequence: TGTGCCAGCAGCCGGGACCCCAAAGACCGGGTCGGGGAGCTGTTTTTT.

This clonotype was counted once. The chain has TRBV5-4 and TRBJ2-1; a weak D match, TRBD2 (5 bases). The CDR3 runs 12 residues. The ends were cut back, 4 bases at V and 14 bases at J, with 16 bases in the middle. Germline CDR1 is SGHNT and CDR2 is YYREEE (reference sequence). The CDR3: CASSEVGEGEFF. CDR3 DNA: TGTGCCAGCAGCGAGGTGGGTGAGGGAGAGTTCTTC.

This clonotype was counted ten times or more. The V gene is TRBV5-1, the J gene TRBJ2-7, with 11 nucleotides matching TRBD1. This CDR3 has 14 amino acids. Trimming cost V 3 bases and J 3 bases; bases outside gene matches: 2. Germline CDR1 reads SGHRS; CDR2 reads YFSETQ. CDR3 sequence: CASSWGTGGYEQYF. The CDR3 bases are TGCGCCAGCAGCTGGGGGACAGGGGGCTACGAGCAGTACTTC.

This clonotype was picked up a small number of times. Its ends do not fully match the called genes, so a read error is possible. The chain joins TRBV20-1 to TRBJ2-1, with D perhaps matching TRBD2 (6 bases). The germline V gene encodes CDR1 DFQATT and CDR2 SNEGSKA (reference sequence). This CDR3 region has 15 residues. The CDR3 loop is CSARDLASDYTEQFF. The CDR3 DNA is TGCAGTGCTAGAGATCTAGCTAGCGATTACACTGAGCAGTTCTTC.

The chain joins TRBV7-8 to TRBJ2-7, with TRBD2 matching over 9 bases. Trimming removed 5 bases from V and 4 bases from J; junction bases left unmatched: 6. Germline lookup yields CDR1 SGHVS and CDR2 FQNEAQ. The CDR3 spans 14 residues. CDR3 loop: CASSMTSGPYEQYF. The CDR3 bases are TGTGCCAGCAGCATGACTAGCGGACCTTACGAGCAGTACTTC.

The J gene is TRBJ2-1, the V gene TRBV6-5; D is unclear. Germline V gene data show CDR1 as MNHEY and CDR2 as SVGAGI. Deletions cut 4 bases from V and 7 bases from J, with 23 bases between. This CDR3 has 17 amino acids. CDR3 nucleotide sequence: TGTGCCAGCAGTTCCTTATCGATGCGGAGCACCCGGAATGAGCAGTTCTTC. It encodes CASSSLSMRSTRNEQFF.

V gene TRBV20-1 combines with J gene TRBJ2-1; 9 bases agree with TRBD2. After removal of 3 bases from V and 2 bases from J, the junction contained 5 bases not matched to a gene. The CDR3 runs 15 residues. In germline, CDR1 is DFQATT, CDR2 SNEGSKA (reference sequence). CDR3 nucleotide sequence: TGCAGTGCTAGCGTAGCGGGAGTAACCTACAATGAGCAGTTCTTC. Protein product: CSASVAGVTYNEQFF.

The CDR3, as DNA: TGTGCCAGCAGTTTGGGCGGGGGGGTTAGAGAGCAGTTCTTC. Translated: CASSLGGGVREQFF. The rearrangement joins TRBV12-3 or TRBV12-4 to TRBJ2-1; 9 bases agree with TRBD2. CDR3 length: 14 residues. V shed 3 bases, J shed 10 bases, and the junction held 7 bases outside the gene matches.

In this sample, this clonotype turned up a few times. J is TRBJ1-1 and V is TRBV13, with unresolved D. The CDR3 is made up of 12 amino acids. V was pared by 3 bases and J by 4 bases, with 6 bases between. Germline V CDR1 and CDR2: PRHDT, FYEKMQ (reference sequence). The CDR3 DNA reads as TGTGCCAGCAGCTTCGGTACCACTGAAGCTTTCTTT. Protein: CASSFGTTEAFF.

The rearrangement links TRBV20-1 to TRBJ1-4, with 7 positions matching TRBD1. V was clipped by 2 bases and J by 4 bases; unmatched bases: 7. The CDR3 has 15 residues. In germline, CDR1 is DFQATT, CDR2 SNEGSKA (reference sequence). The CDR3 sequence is CSARNRGGGNEKLFF. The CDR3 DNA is TGCAGTGCTAGAAACAGGGGCGGCGGTAATGAAAAACTGTTTTTT.

The CDR3 coding sequence is TGTGCCAGCAGCGGTCGGGGGAGCACAGATACGCAGTATTTT. Protein sequence: CASSGRGSTDTQYF. The chain recombines TRBV7-9 with TRBJ2-3; a weak D match, TRBD2 (6 bases). CDR1 is SEHNR, CDR2 FQNEAQ, per germline (reference sequence). Trimming stripped 5 bases from V and 0 bases from J, with 9 bases between. This CDR3 comprises 14 residues. Variable domain in full (rest from reference TRBV7-9 and TRBJ2-3): DTGVSQNPRHKITKRGQNVTFRCDPISEHNRLYWYRQTLGQGPEFLTYFQNEAQLEKSRLLSDRFSAERPKGSFSTLEIQRTEQGDSAMYLCASSGRGSTDTQYFGPGTRLTVL.

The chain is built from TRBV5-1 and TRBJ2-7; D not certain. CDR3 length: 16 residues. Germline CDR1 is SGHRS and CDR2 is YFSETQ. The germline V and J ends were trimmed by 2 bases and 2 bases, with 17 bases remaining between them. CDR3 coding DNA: TGCGCCAGCAGCTTCAGTCAGTTCCGCCCAACCTACGAGCAGTACTTC. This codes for CASSFSQFRPTYEQYF.

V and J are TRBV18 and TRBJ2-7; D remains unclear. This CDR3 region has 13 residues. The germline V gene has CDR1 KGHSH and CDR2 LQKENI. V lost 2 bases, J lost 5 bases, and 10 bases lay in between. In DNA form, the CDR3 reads TGTGCCAGCTCACCAGCCCGGTCCCACGAGCAGTACTTC. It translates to CASSPARSHEQYF.